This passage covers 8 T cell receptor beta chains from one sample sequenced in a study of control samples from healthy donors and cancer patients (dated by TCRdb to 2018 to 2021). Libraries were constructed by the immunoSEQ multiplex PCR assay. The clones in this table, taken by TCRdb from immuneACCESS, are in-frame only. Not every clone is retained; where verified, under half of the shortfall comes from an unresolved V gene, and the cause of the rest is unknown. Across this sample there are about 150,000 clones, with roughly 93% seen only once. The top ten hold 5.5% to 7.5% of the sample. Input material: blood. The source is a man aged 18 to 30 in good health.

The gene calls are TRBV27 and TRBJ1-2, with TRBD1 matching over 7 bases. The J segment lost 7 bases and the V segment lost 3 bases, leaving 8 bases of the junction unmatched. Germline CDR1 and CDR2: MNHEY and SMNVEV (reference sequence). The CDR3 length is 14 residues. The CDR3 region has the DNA TGTGCCAGCAGTTTGGTTGACAGGGAGTCTGGCTACACCTTC. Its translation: CASSLVDRESGYTF.

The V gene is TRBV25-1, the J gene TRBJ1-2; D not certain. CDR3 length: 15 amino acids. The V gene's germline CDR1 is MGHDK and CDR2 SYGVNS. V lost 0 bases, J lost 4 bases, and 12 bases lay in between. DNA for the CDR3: TGTGCCAGCAGTGAATACGGCCTCTTGGGCTATGGCTACACCTTC. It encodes CASSEYGLLGYGYTF.

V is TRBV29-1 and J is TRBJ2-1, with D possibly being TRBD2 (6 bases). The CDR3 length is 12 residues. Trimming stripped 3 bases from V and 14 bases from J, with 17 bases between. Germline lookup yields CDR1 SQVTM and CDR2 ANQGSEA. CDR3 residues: CSVDNSPWEEFF. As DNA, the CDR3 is TGCAGCGTTGACAACAGTCCTTGGGAGGAGTTCTTC.

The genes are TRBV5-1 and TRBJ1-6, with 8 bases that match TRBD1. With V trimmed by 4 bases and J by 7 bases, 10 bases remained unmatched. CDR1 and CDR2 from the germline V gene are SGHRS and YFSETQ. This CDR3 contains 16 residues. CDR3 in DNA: TGCGCCAGCAGCACAACTCAGGGGGCAGGAAATTCACCCCTCCACTTT. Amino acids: CASSTTQGAGNSPLHF. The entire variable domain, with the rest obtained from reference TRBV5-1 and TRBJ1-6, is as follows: KAGVTQTPRYLIKTRGQQVTLSCSPISGHRSVSWYQQTPGQGLQFLFEYFSETQRNKGNFPGRFSGRQFSNSRSEMNVSTLELGDSALYLCASSTTQGAGNSPLHFGNGTRLTVT.

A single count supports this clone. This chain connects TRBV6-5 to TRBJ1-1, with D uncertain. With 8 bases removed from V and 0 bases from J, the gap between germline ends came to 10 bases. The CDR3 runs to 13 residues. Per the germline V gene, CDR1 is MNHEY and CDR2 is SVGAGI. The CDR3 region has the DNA TGTGCCAGCTTCAAAAGCATGAACACTGAAGCTTTCTTT. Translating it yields CASFKSMNTEAFF.

The CDR3 sequence is CASSLHPGNWNSPLHF. Written as DNA, the CDR3 is TGCGCCAGCAGCCTACACCCAGGGAACTGGAATTCACCCCTCCACTTT. The chain combines TRBV4-1 with TRBJ1-6; the D gene is possibly TRBD1 (5 bases). Per germline, CDR1 MGHRA and CDR2 YSYEKL. CDR3 length equals 16 residues. Trimming left V 4 bases short and J 7 bases short, with 17 bases between.

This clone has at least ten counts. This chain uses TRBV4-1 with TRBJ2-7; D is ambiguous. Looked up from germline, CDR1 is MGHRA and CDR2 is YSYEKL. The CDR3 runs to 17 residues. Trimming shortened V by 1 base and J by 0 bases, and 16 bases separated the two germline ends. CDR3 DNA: TGCGCCAGCAGCCAAGTCGATGGGCCGAGAAGCTCCTACGAGCAGTACTTC. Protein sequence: CASSQVDGPRSSYEQYF.

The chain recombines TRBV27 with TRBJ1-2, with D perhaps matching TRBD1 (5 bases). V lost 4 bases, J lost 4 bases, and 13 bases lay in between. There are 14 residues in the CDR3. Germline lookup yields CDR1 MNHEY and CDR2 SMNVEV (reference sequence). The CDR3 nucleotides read TGTGCCAGCAGTTCGGGACCGCTTGTCTATGGCTACACCTTC. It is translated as CASSSGPLVYGYTF.